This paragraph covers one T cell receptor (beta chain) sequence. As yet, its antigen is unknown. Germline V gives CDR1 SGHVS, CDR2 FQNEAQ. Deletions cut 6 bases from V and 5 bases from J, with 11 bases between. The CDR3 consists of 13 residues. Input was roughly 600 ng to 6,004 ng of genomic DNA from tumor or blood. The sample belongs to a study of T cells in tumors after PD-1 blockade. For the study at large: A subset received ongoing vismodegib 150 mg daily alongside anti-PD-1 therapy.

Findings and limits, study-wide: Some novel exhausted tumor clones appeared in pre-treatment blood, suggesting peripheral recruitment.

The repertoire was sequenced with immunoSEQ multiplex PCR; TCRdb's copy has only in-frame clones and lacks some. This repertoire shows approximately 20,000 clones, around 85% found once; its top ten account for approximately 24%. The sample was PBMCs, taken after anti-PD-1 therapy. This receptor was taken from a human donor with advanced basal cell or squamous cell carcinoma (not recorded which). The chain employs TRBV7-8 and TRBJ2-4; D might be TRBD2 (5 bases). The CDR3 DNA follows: TGTGCCAGCAGGGGCGGGTGGGAAAACATTCAGTACTTC. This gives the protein CASRGGWENIQYF.